This T cell receptor (beta chain) was recorded in a study of blood T cell repertoires in COVID-19. CDR3 size: 12 residues. The V end lost 2 bases, the J end lost 10 bases, and 13 bases lay between the germline ends. Per the germline V gene, CDR1 is GTSNPN and CDR2 is SVGIG (reference sequence). Using immunoSEQ multiplex PCR, the repertoire was profiled, and TCRdb retains in-frame clones only, with some absent. Of about 45,000 clones listed, 77% are singletons. Sequences were obtained from peripheral blood. The receptor was derived from a woman aged 70 to 79 with acute or convalescent COVID-19. The chain recombines TRBV30 with TRBJ2-3; D may be TRBD2 (5 bases). Here the CDR3 reads CAWSRTDTAQYF. For the CDR3, the DNA is TGTGCCTGGAGTCGGACTGACACAGCGCAGTATTTT.